Shown below are 17 T cell receptor beta chains from a single sample sequenced in a study of blood T cell repertoires in COVID-19. Produced via immunoSEQ multiplex PCR; TCRdb's table is partial and in-frame only. Of hundreds of thousands of clones listed, under 90% are singletons. Sequenced input: PBMCs or T cells enriched from blood (not recorded which). Receptor source: a woman between 55 and 75 years old who had recovered from COVID-19.

The chain combines TRBV7-3 with TRBJ2-3, with 8 positions matching TRBD2. The CDR3 covers 17 residues. V shed 2 bases, J shed 2 bases, and the junction held 9 bases outside the gene matches. Germline V lookup: CDR1 SGHTA, CDR2 FQGTGA. Here the CDR3 DNA reads TGTGCCAGCAGCTTAGGGCGGGCGGGGGGCCACACAGATACGCAGTATTTT. This encodes CASSLGRAGGHTDTQYF.

The genes are TRBV19 and TRBJ2-5, with 9 bases matching TRBD2. Germline V gene lookup returns CDR1 LNHDA and CDR2 SQIVND (reference sequence). Trimming removed 1 base from V and 2 bases from J; junction bases left unmatched: 2. This CDR3 comprises 15 residues. CDR3 sequence reads: CASSIGSGGQETQYF. The CDR3 DNA is TGTGCCAGTAGTATAGGGAGCGGGGGGCAAGAGACCCAGTACTTC.

This chain links TRBV5-6 with TRBJ1-2; tentative D call: TRBD1 (5 bases). Germline V CDR1 and CDR2: SGHDT, YYEEEE. The V end lost 4 bases, the J end lost 6 bases, and 16 bases lay between the germline ends. CDR3 size: 14 residues. The CDR3 region has the DNA TGTGCCAGCAGCCCTTCTGGGGGGAGCGATGGCTACACCTTC. Translating gives CASSPSGGSDGYTF.

The chain is built from TRBV7-8 and TRBJ2-3, with D tentatively TRBD2 (5 bases). This CDR3 spans 15 amino acids. The V end lost 5 bases, the J end lost 2 bases, and 14 bases lay between the germline ends. The germline V gene has CDR1 SGHVS and CDR2 FQNEAQ. CDR3 sequence (DNA): TGTGCCAGCAGCATGCCAAGCGGAGCCACAGATACGCAGTATTTT. It codes for CASSMPSGATDTQYF.

This clone was seen only a few times. This chain connects TRBV5-1 to TRBJ2-3, with 8 bases identical to TRBD2. The germline V gene has CDR1 SGHRS and CDR2 YFSETQ. The CDR3 sequence is 16 residues long. J was trimmed by 7 bases and V by 0 bases; bases with no gene match: 10. Here the CDR3 reads CASSLERSGGPHTQYF. CDR3 DNA sequence: TGCGCCAGCAGCTTGGAGAGATCGGGAGGGCCACATACGCAGTATTTT.

The chain recombines TRBV5-4 with TRBJ2-5; 7 bases are a match to TRBD1. This CDR3 region has 15 residues. Trimming at V came to 2 bases and at J to 2 bases, leaving 6 bases not matched to a gene. Germline V gives CDR1 SGHNT, CDR2 YYREEE (reference sequence). The CDR3 DNA sequence: TGTGCCAGCAGCTTACCTGGGACAGCTCAAGAGACCCAGTACTTC. As protein: CASSLPGTAQETQYF.

V usage is TRBV7-9 and J usage is TRBJ2-5; D remains ambiguous. The V gene lost 1 base and the J gene lost 5 bases, with 17 bases spanning the gap. The CDR3 consists of 16 residues. Germline V CDR1 and CDR2: SEHNR, FQNEAQ (reference sequence). CDR3 amino acids: CASSLGINPWAETQYF. In DNA, the CDR3 is TGTGCCAGCAGCTTAGGGATTAACCCATGGGCGGAGACCCAGTACTTC.

This clone has a single count. The chain recombines TRBV6-4 with TRBJ1-5; TRBD1 might be the D (5 bases). The CDR3 length is 16 residues. V was cut by 0 bases and J by 1 base, with 10 bases left in between. Per germline, CDR1 MRHNA and CDR2 SNTAGT. The CDR3, as DNA: TGTGCCAGCAGTGACTCGAACTACAGGAGCAATCAGCCCCAGCATTTT. The encoded protein is CASSDSNYRSNQPQHF.

V is TRBV19 and J is TRBJ2-5, with 9 bases matching TRBD2. The CDR3 has 15 residues. Germline values: CDR1 LNHDA, CDR2 SQIVND (reference sequence). Trimming at V came to 6 bases and at J to 0 bases, leaving 5 bases not matched to a gene. The CDR3 region is CASSLTSGNQETQYF. DNA of the CDR3: TGTGCCAGTAGCCTGACTAGCGGAAACCAAGAGACCCAGTACTTC.

The chain links TRBV10-2 to TRBJ2-5, with D maybe TRBD1 (6 bases). Between the trimmed V and J ends, which lost 1 base and 1 base, there was a span of 7 bases. CDR3 size: 14 residues. The germline V gene encodes CDR1 WSHSY and CDR2 SAAADI. CDR3 amino acids: CASSEWGRQETQYF. CDR3 coding DNA: TGCGCCAGCAGTGAGTGGGGGCGCCAAGAGACCCAGTACTTC.

This clone was detected ten times or more. This chain uses TRBV15 with TRBJ1-4; no clear D gene. V gave up 0 bases and J gave up 3 bases, with 11 bases separating them. Germline CDR1 and CDR2: LNHNV and YYDKDF (reference sequence). The length of the CDR3 is 16 residues. CDR3 protein: CATSRELPAANEKLFF. Here the CDR3 DNA reads TGTGCCACCAGCAGAGAGCTCCCGGCGGCTAATGAAAAACTGTTTTTT.

This chain uses TRBV18 with TRBJ1-1; 11 bases map to TRBD1. Germline CDR1 KGHSH, CDR2 LQKENI. J lost 11 bases, V lost 5 bases, and 16 bases had no gene match. The CDR3 length is 16 residues. As DNA, the CDR3 is TGTGCCAGCTCAGCACGTGGGACAGGGGGGATATATCCGGCTTTCTTT. This codes for CASSARGTGGIYPAFF.

This clone was counted only a few times. The V gene is TRBV4-2, the J gene TRBJ1-1; the D gene is possibly TRBD1 (6 bases). This CDR3 spans 17 amino acids. Germline CDR1 is LGHNA and CDR2 is YNFKEQ. V dropped 0 bases and J dropped 0 bases, with 14 bases sitting between them. The CDR3, as DNA: TGTGCCAGCAGCCAAGAGTCCAGGGGTAAAATGAACACTGAAGCTTTCTTT. Amino acid sequence: CASSQESRGKMNTEAFF.

This clone turned up a few times. The rearrangement joins TRBV6-1 to TRBJ2-7; 12 bases agree with TRBD2. The trim removed 2 bases at V and 4 bases at J, leaving 6 bases unmatched. The CDR3 runs to 16 residues. Germline values: CDR1 MNHNS, CDR2 SASEGT. Written as DNA, the CDR3 is TGTGCCAGCAGTGAATCTCTAGCGGGGGGGCCTTACGAGCAGTACTTC. It translates to CASSESLAGGPYEQYF.

The rearrangement uses TRBV11-2 and TRBJ2-1; unclear D gene. Germline loops: CDR1 SGHAT, CDR2 FQNNGV. The CDR3 length is 15 residues. The V end was cut by 4 bases, the J end by 0 bases, with 10 bases between. CDR3 sequence (DNA): TGTGCCAGCAGCTCCCGGTCTGGCTCCTACAATGAGCAGTTCTTC. Its translation is CASSSRSGSYNEQFF. Supplemented by reference TRBV11-2 and TRBJ2-1, the full variable domain reads EAGVAQSPRYKIIEKRQSVAFWCNPISGHATLYWYQQILGQGPKLLIQFQNNGVVDDSQLPKDRFSAERLKGVDSTLKIQPAKLEDSAVYLCASSSRSGSYNEQFFGPGTRLTVL.

The chain couples TRBV7-2 to TRBJ2-1, with D unresolved. From germline, CDR1 is SGHTA and CDR2 FQGNSA. This CDR3 has 14 residues. V was trimmed by 0 bases and J by 2 bases, leaving 5 bases between them. This CDR3 reads CASSLASPYNEQFF. CDR3 DNA: TGTGCCAGCAGCTTAGCGAGTCCCTACAATGAGCAGTTCTTC. The whole variable domain, filled in from reference TRBV7-2 and TRBJ2-1, reads GAGVSQSPSNKVTEKGKDVELRCDPISGHTALYWYRQSLGQGLEFLIYFQGNSAPDKSGLPSDRFSAERTGGSVSTLTIQRTQQEDSAVYLCASSLASPYNEQFFGPGTRLTVL.

The chain employs TRBV13 and TRBJ2-2; no firm D call. Between the trimmed V and J ends, which lost 1 base and 2 bases, there was a span of 5 bases. Germline assignment: CDR1 PRHDT and CDR2 FYEKMQ (reference sequence). CDR3 size: 14 residues. CDR3 in DNA: TGTGCCAGCAGCTTAGTAACAAACACCGGGGAGCTGTTTTTT. Its protein is CASSLVTNTGELFF. The full variable domain, its missing parts supplied by reference TRBV13 and TRBJ2-2, is AAGVIQSPRHLIKEKRETATLKCYPIPRHDTVYWYQQGPGQDPQFLISFYEKMQSDKGSIPDRFSAQQFSDYHSELNMSSLELGDSALYFCASSLVTNTGELFFGEGSRLTVL.